A selection of T cell receptor beta chains follows, all from one sample in a study of blood T cells in healthy people across ages. TCRdb re-called the 5' RACE reads with MiXCR, one entry per CDR3 protein. The sample carries under 1,000,000 distinct CDR3 sequences, around 36% recorded once. Sequencing used blood. These receptors were collected from a man aged 18-30 years in good health. Both conserved end residues are part of each CDR3. The D gene is left open where the match is weak. The listing skips clone size in some rows; elsewhere it reads once, few, many or a size class.

abundance,v_gene,d_gene,j_gene,len,CDR3aa,CDR3nt
-,TRBV6-2/TRBV6-3,TRBD1,TRBJ1-2,17,CASRSDKGQAGNYGYTF,TGTGCCAGCAGGAGCGATAAGGGACAGGCGGGTAACTATGGCTACACCTTC
-,TRBV12-3/TRBV12-4,-,TRBJ1-3,12,CASRVSGNTIYF,TGTGCCAGCAGGGTCTCTGGAAACACCATATATTTT
many,TRBV20-1,-,TRBJ2-3,12,CSAEQLTDTQYF,TGCAGCGCCGAGCAGCTCACAGATACGCAGTATTTT
-,TRBV20-1,-,TRBJ2-7,14,CSARSSRVDYEQYF,TGCAGTGCTAGATCTTCCAGGGTCGACTACGAGCAGTACTTC
many,TRBV7-2,TRBD1,TRBJ1-2,15,CASSSFRGQGYGYTF,TGTGCCAGCAGCTCTTTTCGTGGACAGGGCTATGGCTACACCTTC
many,TRBV10-3,-,TRBJ2-3,11,CASRITDTQYF,TGTGCCTCTAGAATCACAGATACGCAGTATTTT
-,TRBV19,TRBD1,TRBJ1-5,14,CASSEDRPNQPQHF,TGTGCCAGTAGTGAGGACAGGCCCAATCAGCCCCAGCATTTT
-,TRBV12-3/TRBV12-4,-,TRBJ2-1,13,CASRYHGPNEQFF,TGTGCCAGCAGGTACCACGGACCGAATGAGCAGTTCTTC
few,TRBV7-2,-,TRBJ1-1,15,CASSLAIGGNTEAFF,TGTGCCAGCAGCTTAGCGATAGGAGGGAACACTGAAGCTTTCTTT
-,TRBV5-4,-,TRBJ1-2,14,CASSVDGRTNGYTF,TGTGCCAGCAGCGTGGATGGGCGGACCAATGGCTACACCTTC
many,TRBV20-1,TRBD1,TRBJ2-7,12,CSAGDRTYEQYF,TGCAGTGCTGGGGACAGAACCTACGAGCAGTACTTC
many,TRBV12-3/TRBV12-4,-,TRBJ1-6,13,CASSFSYNSPLHF,TGTGCCAGCAGTTTCTCCTATAATTCACCCCTCCACTTT
few,TRBV19,-,TRBJ2-5,15,CASSISGQSQETQYF,TGTGCCAGTAGTATAAGTGGGCAGAGTCAAGAGACCCAGTACTTC
many,TRBV12-3/TRBV12-4,-,TRBJ1-4,20,CASSLEYWYRLSSQDEKLFF,TGTGCCAGCAGTTTAGAGTATTGGTACAGGCTCTCCTCGCAAGATGAAAAACTGTTTTTT
-,TRBV6-2/TRBV6-3,-,TRBJ2-4,12,CASTPSEGIQYF,TGTGCCAGCACTCCCTCAGAGGGCATTCAGTACTTC
-,TRBV20-1,-,TRBJ1-6,13,CSAREEGDSPLHF,TGCAGTGCTAGAGAGGAGGGAGATTCACCCCTCCACTTT
-,TRBV5-1,TRBD2,TRBJ2-3,15,CASSLASGRKDTQYF,TGCGCCAGCAGCTTGGCTAGCGGGCGGAAAGATACGCAGTATTTT
-,TRBV2,-,TRBJ1-5,13,CASSDLPHQPQHF,TGTGCCAGCAGTGATCTACCCCATCAGCCCCAGCATTTT
few,TRBV7-2,-,TRBJ1-5,13,CASRSGSSQPQHF,TGTGCCAGCCGGTCAGGGTCTTCGCAGCCCCAGCATTTT
few,TRBV3-1,-,TRBJ1-2,15,CASSQVATGSYGYTF,TGTGCCAGCAGCCAAGTTGCCACAGGGTCCTATGGCTACACCTTC
-,TRBV7-9,-,TRBJ2-5,14,CASSLGTQGGTQYF,TGTGCCAGCAGCTTGGGGACCCAAGGGGGGACCCAGTACTTC
-,TRBV12-3/TRBV12-4,TRBD1,TRBJ2-5,17,CASSFETGGSYTETQYF,TGTGCCAGCAGTTTTGAGACAGGGGGTTCCTACACAGAGACCCAGTACTTC
many,TRBV29-1,-,TRBJ2-1,14,CSVIPGGNYNEQFF,TGCAGCGTTATACCTGGAGGGAACTACAATGAGCAGTTCTTC
few,TRBV5-5,-,TRBJ1-2,15,CASSLTGSLNYGYTF,TGTGCCAGCAGCTTGACAGGGTCCTTAAACTATGGCTACACCTTC
-,TRBV20-1,TRBD2,TRBJ2-3,15,CSATPLGLAVDTQYF,TGCAGTGCTACACCCTTGGGACTAGCGGTAGATACGCAGTATTTT
-,TRBV4-3,TRBD1,TRBJ1-6,20,CASSQVLGQGLGSYNSPLHF,TGCGCCAGCAGCCAAGTACTAGGACAGGGACTCGGCTCCTATAATTCACCCCTCCACTTT
-,TRBV25-1,-,TRBJ2-3,14,CASQGIDSTDTQYF,TGTGCCAGCCAGGGAATAGATAGCACAGATACGCAGTATTTT
few,TRBV5-1,TRBD1,TRBJ1-2,13,CASGTRGGAGYTF,TGCGCCAGCGGCACCAGGGGGGGCGCTGGCTACACCTTC
-,TRBV28,TRBD1,TRBJ2-4,16,CASISRGFEDKNIQYF,TGTGCCAGCATTTCCAGGGGGTTCGAAGACAAAAACATTCAGTACTTC
many,TRBV10-3,-,TRBJ1-5,15,CASSTGGNSNQPQHF,TGTGCTTCCTCAACCGGGGGGAATAGCAATCAGCCCCAGCATTTT
few,TRBV7-4,-,TRBJ1-4,14,CASNYTGRHEKLFF,TGTGCCAGCAACTACACAGGGCGTCACGAAAAACTGTTTTTT
few,TRBV3-1,-,TRBJ2-3,15,CASSAGGGVTDTQYF,TGTGCCAGCAGCGCTGGGGGGGGCGTCACAGATACGCAGTATTTT
-,TRBV12-3/TRBV12-4,TRBD1,TRBJ1-2,17,CASSLNGGTVDNYGYTF,TGTGCCAGCAGTTTAAACGGTGGGACAGTAGATAACTATGGCTACACCTTC
-,TRBV11-2,-,TRBJ2-7,19,CASSPLRYEWPLVTYEQYF,TGTGCCAGCAGCCCCCTGAGGTATGAGTGGCCCCTGGTAACCTACGAGCAGTACTTC
-,TRBV4-1,-,TRBJ2-1,15,CASSPAGSSYNEQFF,TGCGCCAGCAGCCCCGCGGGGTCCTCCTACAATGAGCAGTTCTTC
-,TRBV6-1,-,TRBJ2-2,14,CASSESGASGELFF,TGTGCCAGCAGTGAAAGTGGGGCTTCTGGGGAGCTGTTTTTT
-,TRBV9,TRBD1,TRBJ1-2,15,CASSPHRGDGYGYTF,TGTGCCAGCAGCCCCCACAGGGGAGATGGCTATGGCTACACCTTC
-,TRBV12-3/TRBV12-4,-,TRBJ2-3,15,CASTESEGAGGTQYF,TGTGCCAGCACAGAAAGCGAGGGGGCCGGGGGTACGCAGTATTTT
-,TRBV20-1,-,TRBJ1-1,13,CSARYGGNTEAFF,TGCAGTGCTAGATATGGGGGGAACACTGAAGCTTTCTTT
-,TRBV7-2,TRBD2,TRBJ2-7,14,CASRLAGGLDEQYF,TGTGCCAGCAGACTAGCGGGGGGGCTGGATGAGCAGTACTTC
-,TRBV7-2,-,TRBJ2-5,16,CASSLVGTRRGETQYF,TGTGCCAGCAGCTTAGTCGGGACCCGGCGGGGAGAGACCCAGTACTTC
few,TRBV3-1,TRBD1,TRBJ1-2,12,CASSTEGAGYTF,TGTGCCAGCAGCACTGAGGGGGCCGGCTACACCTTC
-,TRBV27,-,TRBJ1-3,15,CASSLTSNGVNTIYF,TGTGCCAGCAGTTTGACATCAAACGGGGTAAACACCATATATTTT
-,TRBV4-3,-,TRBJ2-2,17,CASSQEGDRKSTGELFF,TGCGCCAGCAGCCAAGAAGGAGACAGGAAGAGCACCGGGGAGCTGTTTTTT
-,TRBV28,TRBD1,TRBJ2-1,14,CASSSGEGAGEQFF,TGTGCCAGCAGTTCCGGCGAGGGGGCCGGTGAGCAGTTCTTC